Following are 12 T cell receptor beta chains from one sample sequenced in a study of blood T cells in healthy people across ages. Together with a sample-barcoded 5' primer, a J-beta primer mix was included in a second PCR lasting roughly 7 to 11 cycles. TCRdb passed the 5' RACE reads through MiXCR, listing each CDR3 protein once. The data hold hundreds of thousands of distinct CDR3 sequences, with 56% observed a single time. The material sequenced was blood. The receptors shown here come from a man in his forties in good health.

The CDR3 is CASSLQGASVEEKLFF. The CDR3 region has the DNA TGCGCCAGCAGCTTACAGGGGGCCTCCGTCGAAGAAAAACTGTTTTTT. The V call is TRBV5-1, the J call TRBJ1-4, with 9 bases matching TRBD1. CDR3 length: 16 amino acids. Unmatched junction bases numbered 10, after V lost 2 bases and J lost 8 bases. Germline V CDR1 and CDR2: SGHRS, YFSETQ.

This clonotype came up a few times. The V and J genes are TRBV20-1 and TRBJ2-5; 12 bases are shared with TRBD2. V lost 0 bases to trimming and J lost 5 bases; unmatched junction nucleotides: 7. The germline gives CDR1 DFQATT, CDR2 SNEGSKA (reference sequence). The CDR3 contains 16 residues. CDR3 sequence: CSARDPLAGGGETQYF. As DNA, the CDR3 is TGCAGTGCTAGAGATCCACTAGCGGGGGGTGGGGAGACCCAGTACTTC.

This clonotype was detected only a few times. This chain links TRBV7-6 with TRBJ2-3, with no clear D. Trimming removed 5 bases from V and 0 bases from J, with 15 bases in between. The CDR3 extends over 16 amino acids. Germline V gives CDR1 SGHVS, CDR2 FNYEAQ. DNA of the CDR3: TGTGCCAGCAGCCCCGGCTTCCTTGCTAGCACAGATACGCAGTATTTT. Its translation: CASSPGFLASTDTQYF.

The chain carries TRBV11-2 and TRBJ2-5; the D gene is possibly TRBD1 (6 bases). The CDR3 length is 16 residues. The ends were cut back, 5 bases at V and 4 bases at J, with 20 bases in the middle. Germline values: CDR1 SGHAT, CDR2 FQNNGV. The CDR3 protein is CASSHRWGRKGETQYF. The CDR3 DNA sequence: TGTGCCAGCAGCCATAGGTGGGGGCGCAAGGGAGAGACCCAGTACTTC.

The chain is built from TRBV6-6 and TRBJ2-1, with 16 bases identical to TRBD2. CDR1 and CDR2 (germline): MNHNY, SVGAGI (reference sequence). The CDR3 runs to 17 residues. J lost 10 bases, V lost 6 bases, and 12 bases had no gene match. DNA for the CDR3: TGTGCCAGCAGCCCCGGGACTAGCGGGAGGGCCTTAGGGGAGCAGTTCTTC. Translation: CASSPGTSGRALGEQFF.

The V call is TRBV29-1, the J call TRBJ2-3; 13 bases map to TRBD2. The CDR3 runs 15 residues. Per germline, CDR1 SQVTM and CDR2 ANQGSEA. Trimming cost V 8 bases and J 3 bases; bases outside gene matches: 8. CDR3 residues: CSSAMTSGGTDTQYF. The DNA for the CDR3 is TGCAGCTCCGCCATGACTAGCGGGGGGACAGATACGCAGTATTTT.

This clonotype was detected only a few times. The chain employs TRBV20-1 and TRBJ2-3; TRBD2 agrees at 7 bases. The germline V gene encodes CDR1 DFQATT and CDR2 SNEGSKA (reference sequence). The V segment lost 4 bases and the J segment 1 base; nucleotides outside the gene matches: 8. This CDR3 has 15 residues. CDR3 sequence: CSAILASGRTDTQYF. Written as DNA, the CDR3 is TGCAGTGCTATACTAGCGTCGGGGCGCACAGATACGCAGTATTTT.

The V gene is TRBV28, the J gene TRBJ2-1, with D uncertain. The CDR3 totals 14 residues. With 6 bases removed from V and 9 bases from J, the gap between germline ends came to 18 bases. Germline CDR1 MDHEN, CDR2 SYDVKM. The CDR3: CASSSYATPGEQFF. CDR3 in DNA: TGTGCCAGCAGCTCCTATGCAACCCCGGGTGAGCAGTTCTTC.

The chain combines TRBV7-9 with TRBJ2-7, with 9 nucleotides matching TRBD2. The CDR3 contains 14 residues. CDR1 is SEHNR, CDR2 FQNEAQ, per germline (reference sequence). The V segment lost 3 bases and the J segment 7 bases; nucleotides outside the gene matches: 7. The CDR3 sequence is CASSLGLALGEQYF. In DNA, the CDR3 is TGTGCCAGCAGCTTGGGACTAGCCCTGGGGGAGCAGTACTTC.

This clonotype has ten or more counts. V gene TRBV10-2 combines with J gene TRBJ2-1; D assignment may be TRBD1 or TRBD2 (6 bases each). This CDR3 has 13 amino acids. CDR1 is WSHSY, CDR2 SAAADI, per germline. Trimming removed 8 bases at V and 9 bases at J, with 17 bases between. CDR3 in amino acids: CASGQTRIGEQFF. DNA of the CDR3: TGCGCCAGCGGACAGACTAGGATTGGTGAGCAGTTCTTC.

This rearrangement joins TRBV12-3 or TRBV12-4 to TRBJ2-7, with TRBD1 as a possible D gene (6 bases). The V and J ends lost 5 bases and 0 bases respectively, with 11 bases between them. The CDR3 is made up of 14 amino acids. CDR3 sequence: CASSRDILSYEQYF. CDR3 in DNA: TGTGCCAGCAGTAGGGACATTCTCTCCTACGAGCAGTACTTC.

This clonotype was detected only a few times. The chain's CDR3 is CASSSVSYGYTF. The CDR3, as DNA: TGTGCCAGCAGCTCAGTCTCCTATGGCTACACCTTC. The rearrangement joins TRBV7-9 to TRBJ1-2; D unresolved. This CDR3 comprises 12 residues. The ends were cut back, 4 bases at V and 4 bases at J, with 7 bases in the middle. From germline, CDR1 is SEHNR and CDR2 FQNEAQ (reference sequence).